Sequencing of this T cell receptor beta chain was carried out in a study of Ad26.COV2.S vaccination and SARS-CoV-2 variants. Findings of the study overall: Substantial response breadth was reportedly seen for spike-specific CD8+ and CD4+ T cells after vaccination.

Sample treatment: roughly 18 received Ad26.COV2.S at low or high dose, single or two shots; a few received placebo; per-sample allocation not given. Samples were taken on day 63 after the first vaccine or placebo injection. Adults aged 18-55 years in Boston included the donor. This CDR3 comprises 13 residues. The ends lost 4 bases at V and 13 bases at J; junction bases unmatched: 7. CDR1 SNHLY and CDR2 FYNNEI come from the germline V gene. TCRdb's copy holds only in-frame clones and misses some; the assay was immunoSEQ multiplex PCR. The sample contains hundreds of thousands of clones, around 87% of which appear only once. This clone was counted a few times. Antigen unknown.

The input for sequencing was peripheral blood, taken in a trial of Ad26.COV2.S vaccine versus placebo. The TCR was taken from a person between 18 and 65 years old who received the Ad26.COV2.S COVID-19 vaccine or a placebo. The V call is TRBV2, the J call TRBJ1-1; 12 nucleotides align to TRBD1. Here the CDR3 DNA reads TGTGCCAGCAGTGGGGGGACAGGGGGCGCCGTTTTCTTT. Protein: CASSGGTGGAVFF.